Presented here are 20 T cell receptor beta chains from one specimen sequenced in a study of blood T cell repertoires in COVID-19. Repertoires were generated with immunoSEQ multiplex PCR, while TCRdb's copy carries only in-frame clones and drops some. This sample has more than 35,000 clones; over 80% occur once, and the top ten carry roughly 47%. The sample consisted of peripheral blood. These receptors were collected from a woman over 75 with acute or convalescent COVID-19.

V is TRBV2 and J is TRBJ1-6; 8 bases map to TRBD1. CDR1 and CDR2 (germline): SNHLY, FYNNEI. The CDR3 totals 15 residues. V was pared by 0 bases and J by 10 bases, with 5 bases of the junction left unmatched. CDR3 protein: CASSEANRGASPLHF. The CDR3 nucleotides are TGTGCCAGCAGTGAAGCTAACAGGGGGGCGTCACCCCTCCACTTT.

The V call is TRBV7-3, the J call TRBJ1-3; D gene ambiguous. The CDR3 loop spans 13 amino acids. Germline V gene lookup returns CDR1 SGHTA and CDR2 FQGTGA. V was trimmed by 5 bases and J by 0 bases, leaving 5 bases between them. The CDR3 sequence is CASSPSSGNTIYF. DNA of the CDR3: TGTGCCAGCAGCCCATCCTCTGGAAACACCATATATTTT.

J is TRBJ1-1 and V is TRBV6-6; D uncertain. This CDR3 contains 13 residues. Between the trimmed V and J ends, which lost 7 bases and 3 bases, there was a span of 12 bases. Germline CDR1 and CDR2: MNHNY and SVGAGI (reference sequence). The CDR3 DNA reads TGTGCCAGCACCGCGGGTTTTTACACTGAAGCTTTCTTT. This codes for CASTAGFYTEAFF.

The chain joins TRBV30 to TRBJ1-1; 9 bases agree with TRBD1. Trimming cost V 3 bases and J 6 bases; bases outside gene matches: 8. Germline V gene lookup returns CDR1 GTSNPN and CDR2 SVGIG (reference sequence). The CDR3 length is 14 residues. As DNA, the CDR3 is TGTGCCTGGAGGCCCCGGACAGGGGAATCTGAAGCTTTCTTT. Protein sequence: CAWRPRTGESEAFF.

This rearrangement joins TRBV6-5 to TRBJ2-3; TRBD1 aligns across 7 bases. Germline V gene sequence: CDR1 MNHEY, CDR2 SVGAGI. The CDR3 loop spans 15 amino acids. V lost 4 bases to trimming and J lost 3 bases; unmatched junction nucleotides: 7. This CDR3 is CASSSTGPRTDTQYF. CDR3 nucleotides: TGTGCCAGCAGTTCGACAGGGCCTAGGACAGATACGCAGTATTTT.

The chain links TRBV2 to TRBJ1-6; weak D call: TRBD1 (5 bases). The CDR3 totals 13 residues. Germline CDR1 is SNHLY and CDR2 is FYNNEI. Trimming cost V 7 bases and J 10 bases, with 14 bases left between them. The CDR3 bases are TGTGCCAGCACGCAGGGCTTAATCTCACCCCTCCACTTT. Protein product: CASTQGLISPLHF.

The chain combines TRBV27 with TRBJ1-1; 7 bases are a match to TRBD1. After removal of 5 bases from V and 0 bases from J, the junction contained 12 bases not matched to a gene. The CDR3 spans 17 residues. Germline-derived CDR1 and CDR2 are MNHEY and SMNVEV (reference sequence). CDR3: CASSPHPGQLMNTEAFF. The CDR3 region has the DNA TGTGCCAGCAGTCCGCATCCGGGACAGCTAATGAACACTGAAGCTTTCTTT.

CDR3 region: CASSPRLGRLPGANVLTF. Here the CDR3 DNA reads TGTGCCAGCAGCCCACGACTAGGCAGGTTGCCTGGGGCCAACGTCCTGACTTTC. The gene calls are TRBV9 and TRBJ2-6; perhaps TRBD2 as D (6 bases). V lost 4 bases, J lost 2 bases, and 19 bases lay in between. The CDR3 is 18 amino acids. CDR1 and CDR2 from the germline V gene are SGDLS and YYNGEE.

The CDR3 loop reads CASSRGQGRSYEQYF. The DNA of the CDR3 is TGTGCCAGCAGCCGTGGACAGGGAAGGTCCTACGAGCAGTACTTC. The rearrangement uses TRBV6-5 and TRBJ2-7, with 8 bases lining up with TRBD1. V gave up 6 bases and J gave up 1 base; unmatched junction bases: 8. CDR1 is MNHEY, CDR2 SVGAGI, per germline. The CDR3 consists of 15 residues.

This rearrangement joins TRBV6-6 to TRBJ1-6, with D tentatively TRBD1 (5 bases). Germline CDR1 and CDR2: MNHNY and SVGAGI (reference sequence). This CDR3 is built from 15 residues. Trimming took off 9 bases at V and 7 bases at J, with 19 bases between the two ends. CDR3 in DNA: TGTGCCAGTCGACAGTCCCCGGTATGGAATTCACCCCTCCACTTT. It is translated as CASRQSPVWNSPLHF.

The chain links TRBV9 to TRBJ2-1; possibly TRBD1 for D (5 bases). Looked up from germline, CDR1 is SGDLS and CDR2 is YYNGEE. V was cut by 3 bases and J by 0 bases, with 10 bases left in between. This CDR3 contains 15 residues. The CDR3 DNA sequence: TGTGCCAGCAGCGCCCAGGGCCTCTCCTACAATGAGCAGTTCTTC. It specifies CASSAQGLSYNEQFF.

CDR3 coding DNA: TGTGCCAGCAGTTCTAACAGGGAGCGCTACACCTTC. Its translation: CASSSNRERYTF. The gene calls are TRBV5-8 and TRBJ1-2, with TRBD1 as a possible D gene (6 bases). Germline CDR1 is SGHTS and CDR2 is YDEGEE. The CDR3 loop spans 12 amino acids. V was trimmed by 5 bases and J by 9 bases, leaving 14 bases between them.

CDR3: CASSLVRSLQETQYF. CDR3 DNA sequence: TGCGCCAGCAGCTTGGTTAGGAGCCTCCAAGAGACCCAGTACTTC. The chain is built from TRBV5-1 and TRBJ2-5; D unclear. Germline V gene data show CDR1 as SGHRS and CDR2 as YFSETQ. This CDR3 has 15 amino acids. V dropped 0 bases and J dropped 1 base, with 10 bases sitting between them.

This sequence joins TRBV9 and TRBJ2-7; 7 bases agree with TRBD1. Looked up from germline, CDR1 is SGDLS and CDR2 is YYNGEE. This CDR3 contains 14 residues. The V gene end was trimmed by 3 bases and the J gene end by 3 bases; junction bases not matched to a gene: 6. CDR3: CASSARDSGYEQYF. Written as DNA, the CDR3 is TGTGCCAGCAGCGCCCGGGACAGTGGCTACGAGCAGTACTTC.

Only a few counts were recorded for this clone. The chain carries TRBV29-1 and TRBJ1-1; TRBD1 is a possible D gene (6 bases). V shed 0 bases and J shed 6 bases, with 14 bases lying between them. The CDR3 is made up of 14 amino acids. Germline V gives CDR1 SQVTM, CDR2 ANQGSEA. This chain's CDR3 is CSVEDHKRQAEAFF. CDR3 in DNA: TGCAGCGTTGAAGATCACAAGAGACAGGCTGAAGCTTTCTTT.

The V gene is TRBV19, the J gene TRBJ1-5, with D tentatively TRBD1 (5 bases). Trimming pared 9 bases from V and 0 bases from J, leaving 9 bases between. CDR3 size: 13 residues. Germline CDR1 is LNHDA and CDR2 is SQIVND (reference sequence). The CDR3 nucleotides read TGTGCCAGCCGGGGGGTTAGCAATCAGCCCCAGCATTTT. This codes for CASRGVSNQPQHF.

The J gene is TRBJ1-1, the V gene TRBV12-3 or TRBV12-4, with D uncertain. This CDR3 has 13 residues. Trimming pared 6 bases from V and 3 bases from J, leaving 11 bases between. The CDR3 DNA is TGTGCCAGCAGCCTTCGGAGGGACACTGAAGCTTTCTTT. Translating it yields CASSLRRDTEAFF.

The genes are TRBV7-9 and TRBJ2-2, with 15 bases that match TRBD2. The germline V gene has CDR1 SEHNR and CDR2 FQNEAQ (reference sequence). V gave up 4 bases and J gave up 3 bases; unmatched junction bases: 9. There are 19 residues in the CDR3. The CDR3 DNA reads TGTGCCAGCAGCTCGACCGGGACTAGCGGGGGGATATACACCGGGGAGCTGTTTTTT. It translates to CASSSTGTSGGIYTGELFF.

This clone was seen just once. V is TRBV11-2 and J is TRBJ1-1; maybe TRBD1 (6 bases). The germline gives CDR1 SGHAT, CDR2 FQNNGV. The V end lost 1 base, the J end lost 8 bases, and 14 bases lay between the germline ends. There are 14 residues in the CDR3. This CDR3 is CASSLGNRVSEAFF. CDR3 nucleotides: TGTGCCAGCAGCTTAGGAAACAGGGTATCCGAAGCTTTCTTT.

The sample holds one count of this clone. This sequence joins TRBV3-1 (or the pseudogene TRBV3-2) and TRBJ2-1, with D tentatively TRBD2 (5 bases). This CDR3 spans 13 amino acids. Germline V gene data show CDR1 as LGHDT and CDR2 as YNNKEL (reference sequence). V was clipped by 4 bases and J by 8 bases, with 12 bases between them. CDR3 DNA sequence: TGTGCCAGCAGCCGCCGGGAAGCGGATGAGCAGTTCTTC. This translates into CASSRREADEQFF.